These 22 T cell receptor beta chains were all obtained from the same sample, sequenced in a study of blood T cell repertoires in COVID-19. The assay was immunoSEQ multiplex PCR, and TCRdb's table has in-frame clones only and misses some. The table shows fewer than 250,000 clones, with 83% occurring only once. Sequencing input: peripheral blood. These receptors all stem from a woman in her forties with active or convalescent COVID-19.

This clone appeared a few times. The chain has TRBV19 and TRBJ1-6, with unresolved D. Germline CDR1 reads LNHDA; CDR2 reads SQIVND (reference sequence). V lost 5 bases to trimming and J lost 11 bases, with 19 bases between them. The CDR3 consists of 15 residues. The CDR3 is CASSPSHSAGTPLHF. The CDR3 nucleotides read TGTGCCAGTAGTCCCAGCCATTCAGCGGGCACACCCCTCCACTTT.

This sequence joins TRBV10-3 and TRBJ2-5; 7 bases agree with TRBD2. The CDR3 extends over 11 amino acids. V lost 11 bases to trimming and J lost 3 bases; unmatched junction nucleotides: 3. The germline CDR1 and CDR2 sequences are ENHRY and SYGVKD. The CDR3 is CASRGEETQYF. CDR3 coding DNA: TGTGCCTCACGGGGGGAAGAGACCCAGTACTTC.

The J gene is TRBJ2-2, the V gene TRBV13; the match to TRBD2 covers 8 bases. The CDR3 contains 17 residues. J gave up 0 bases and V 2 bases, and 5 bases lay outside the gene matches. Germline lookup yields CDR1 PRHDT and CDR2 FYEKMQ (reference sequence). As DNA, the CDR3 is TGTGCCAGCAGCTTATTTCGCGGGGGGACGAACACCGGGGAGCTGTTTTTT. This codes for CASSLFRGGTNTGELFF.

The V gene is TRBV10-1, the J gene TRBJ2-7; tentatively, D is TRBD2 (6 bases). Trimming cost V 2 bases and J 5 bases, with 19 bases left between them. Germline lookup yields CDR1 WNHNN and CDR2 SYGVQD (reference sequence). This CDR3 region has 16 residues. CDR3 amino acids: CASSEPGAGYLDEQYF. The CDR3 bases are TGCGCCAGCAGTGAGCCTGGGGCGGGGTACCTGGACGAGCAGTACTTC.

This sequence joins TRBV5-4 and TRBJ2-3; D call uncertain. Germline V gene sequence: CDR1 SGHNT, CDR2 YYREEE (reference sequence). The CDR3 length is 14 residues. The germline V and J ends were trimmed by 3 bases and 3 bases, with 11 bases remaining between them. The CDR3 protein is CASSSIPVTDTQYF. CDR3 coding DNA: TGTGCCAGCAGCTCCATTCCAGTAACAGATACGCAGTATTTT.

The chain has TRBV29-1 and TRBJ1-1; 11 positions match TRBD1. The CDR3 is 13 amino acids. After removal of 4 bases from V and 4 bases from J, the junction contained 2 bases not matched to a gene. Germline CDR1 SQVTM, CDR2 ANQGSEA. CDR3 sequence: CSVGTGGRTEAFF. The CDR3, as DNA: TGCAGCGTTGGGACAGGGGGCCGCACTGAAGCTTTCTTT. Combining the CDR3 with reference TRBV29-1 and TRBJ1-1 gives the whole variable domain SAVISQKPSRDICQRGTSLTIQCQVDSQVTMMFWYRQQPGQSLTLIATANQGSEATYESGFVIDKFPISRPNLTFSTLTVSNMSPEDSSIYLCSVGTGGRTEAFFGQGTRLTVV.

The chain uses TRBV7-8 and TRBJ2-1, with 10 bases aligning to TRBD1. Germline CDR1 SGHVS, CDR2 FQNEAQ. The V segment lost 5 bases and the J segment 4 bases; nucleotides outside the gene matches: 8. The CDR3 totals 16 residues. This CDR3 is CASSQGGTGAYNEQFF. The CDR3 nucleotides are TGTGCCAGCAGCCAGGGGGGGACAGGGGCGTACAATGAGCAGTTCTTC.

This clone has only one observation. The CDR3 sequence: CASSSASGGAYEQYF. CDR3 coding DNA: TGTGCCAGCAGCTCGGCTAGCGGGGGGGCCTACGAGCAGTACTTC. This sequence joins TRBV11-3 and TRBJ2-7; 12 positions match TRBD2. Germline V lookup: CDR1 SGHNT, CDR2 YENEEA. The CDR3 is 15 residues long. V trimming: 4 bases; J trimming: 2 bases; junction bases outside the gene matches: 3.

Written as DNA, the CDR3 is TGTGCCAGCAGGAGTTTTGGCGGGAGCTCCTACGAGCAGTACTTC. It codes for CASRSFGGSSYEQYF. V is TRBV6-6 and J is TRBJ2-7; 7 bases match TRBD2. From germline, CDR1 is MNHNY and CDR2 SVGAGI (reference sequence). The length of the CDR3 is 15 residues. J was trimmed by 0 bases and V by 6 bases; bases with no gene match: 8.

The V call is TRBV18, the J call TRBJ1-1, with 9 bases matching TRBD1. J lost 1 base, V lost 4 bases, and 4 bases had no gene match. Germline V gene lookup returns CDR1 KGHSH and CDR2 LQKENI. CDR3 length: 15 residues. The CDR3 region is CASSRPQGANTEAFF. The CDR3 DNA sequence: TGTGCCAGCTCACGCCCACAGGGGGCGAACACTGAAGCTTTCTTT.

The chain has TRBV10-1 and TRBJ2-1; the D gene is possibly TRBD2 (6 bases). Trimming removed 2 bases from V and 3 bases from J, with 8 bases in between. Germline V lookup: CDR1 WNHNN, CDR2 SYGVQD (reference sequence). CDR3 size: 14 residues. For the CDR3, the DNA is TGCGCCAGCAGTGAGGGAGCGGGCTACAATGAGCAGTTCTTC. This translates into CASSEGAGYNEQFF.

This chain joins TRBV6-1 and TRBJ2-7; perhaps TRBD1 as D (6 bases). This CDR3 is 13 amino acids long. Germline V gene lookup returns CDR1 MNHNS and CDR2 SASEGT. V lost 1 base and J lost 10, with 14 bases in between. The CDR3 region has the DNA TGTGCCAGCAGTGAAGAGGGCAGGGGCGGCCAGTACTTC. Protein: CASSEEGRGGQYF.

This chain uses TRBV19 with TRBJ1-1; possible D gene TRBD1, 5 bases. Trimming stripped 5 bases from V and 1 base from J, with 11 bases between. The germline V gene has CDR1 LNHDA and CDR2 SQIVND (reference sequence). The CDR3 spans 14 residues. The DNA of the CDR3 is TGTGCCAGTAGTGCGGGGGTCTGGAACACTGAAGCTTTCTTT. This gives the protein CASSAGVWNTEAFF.

This clone was found once. The V gene is TRBV5-1, the J gene TRBJ1-5; 7 bases fit TRBD1. CDR1 is SGHRS, CDR2 YFSETQ, per germline. Trimming took 3 bases from V and 2 from J; bases not matched to a gene: 2. The CDR3 has 14 amino acids. CDR3 loop: CASSSGGGNQPQHF. CDR3 DNA: TGCGCCAGCAGCTCAGGGGGAGGCAATCAGCCCCAGCATTTT.

The chain recombines TRBV11-1 with TRBJ2-3, with 9 bases identical to TRBD1. The CDR3 is 15 residues long. From germline, CDR1 is SGHAT and CDR2 FQDESV (reference sequence). Trimming at V came to 1 base and at J to 3 bases, leaving 2 bases not matched to a gene. The CDR3 DNA reads TGTGCCAGCAGCTTAGGGACAGGGGCGACAGATACGCAGTATTTT. Its protein product is CASSLGTGATDTQYF.

The V gene is TRBV4-2, the J gene TRBJ2-7; D remains ambiguous. CDR3 length: 15 residues. V shed 0 bases and J shed 2 bases, with 11 bases lying between them. The germline CDR1 and CDR2 sequences are LGHNA and YNFKEQ. CDR3 in amino acids: CASSQDLWQTYEQYF. Here the CDR3 DNA reads TGTGCCAGCAGCCAAGATCTCTGGCAAACCTACGAGCAGTACTTC.

The J gene is TRBJ2-5, the V gene TRBV11-2, with 9 bases that match TRBD1. The germline V gene encodes CDR1 SGHAT and CDR2 FQNNGV. V gave up 1 base and J gave up 4 bases; unmatched junction bases: 4. The CDR3 loop spans 15 amino acids. The CDR3 nucleotides are TGTGCCAGCAGCTTAGGAGGACAGGGGAGAGAGACCCAGTACTTC. This codes for CASSLGGQGRETQYF. Using reference TRBV11-2 and TRBJ2-5 for the parts outside the CDR3, the full variable domain is EAGVAQSPRYKIIEKRQSVAFWCNPISGHATLYWYQQILGQGPKLLIQFQNNGVVDDSQLPKDRFSAERLKGVDSTLKIQPAKLEDSAVYLCASSLGGQGRETQYFGPGTRLLVL.

V gene TRBV14 combines with J gene TRBJ1-1; D gene ambiguous. With 1 base removed from V and 0 bases from J, the gap between germline ends came to 3 bases. Germline V lookup: CDR1 SGHDN, CDR2 FVKESK. This CDR3 has 13 residues. This chain's CDR3 is CASSQALNTEAFF. The CDR3 DNA follows: TGTGCCAGCAGCCAAGCTTTGAACACTGAAGCTTTCTTT.

The CDR3 sequence: CASSLSRGTEGYTF. CDR3 bases: TGTGCCAGCAGTTTATCTCGGGGGACGGAAGGCTACACCTTC. The chain has TRBV28 and TRBJ1-2, with D tentatively TRBD1 (5 bases). Germline values: CDR1 MDHEN, CDR2 SYDVKM. Trimming cost V 1 base and J 8 bases, with 14 bases left between them. The CDR3 extends over 14 amino acids.

The genes are TRBV10-3 and TRBJ2-7; unclear D gene. This CDR3 has 14 residues. Trimming stripped 6 bases from V and 5 bases from J, with 17 bases between. Germline V gives CDR1 ENHRY, CDR2 SYGVKD. The CDR3 loop is CAISPGEVSNEQYF. The CDR3 DNA follows: TGTGCCATCAGCCCCGGAGAGGTTAGCAACGAGCAGTACTTC.

CDR3 in DNA: TGCGCCAGCAGCTTGGCTTTCGACAGGGGGCAAAATTCACCCCTCCACTTT. Protein product: CASSLAFDRGQNSPLHF. V and J are TRBV5-1 and TRBJ1-6; 10 bases are a match to TRBD1. This CDR3 comprises 17 residues. Germline V gene sequence: CDR1 SGHRS, CDR2 YFSETQ. V was pared by 0 bases and J by 7 bases, with 7 bases of the junction left unmatched.

The chain has TRBV28 and TRBJ2-1; 9 nucleotides match TRBD1. Germline loops: CDR1 MDHEN, CDR2 SYDVKM. The CDR3 consists of 17 residues. With V trimmed by 6 bases and J by 3 bases, 12 bases remained unmatched. The chain's CDR3 is CASSGKSDRGNYNEQFF. CDR3 nucleotides: TGTGCCAGCAGCGGAAAGTCGGACAGGGGCAACTACAATGAGCAGTTCTTC.